This T cell receptor beta chain originates from a study of blood T cells in healthy people across ages. The table lists this clonotype with many counts. Its cognate antigen is unknown. Study results and limitations: Bulk PBMC profiling left naive and antigen-experienced comparisons inconclusive.

CDR1 is SGHTA and CDR2 is FQGNSA in the germline V gene. This CDR3 region has 14 residues. With 7 bases removed from V and 4 bases from J, the gap between germline ends came to 14 bases. Alongside a J-beta primer mix, a sample-barcoded 5' primer served in a second PCR lasting roughly 7 to 12 cycles. Using its own MiXCR run on the 5' RACE reads, TCRdb lists one record per CDR3 protein. Of under 1,000,000 distinct CDR3 sequences detected, around 36% appear once; the ten largest clones hold over 10%. The sample consisted of blood. The gene calls are TRBV7-2 and TRBJ2-1; possibly TRBD2 for D (7 bases). This clonotype originated in a man younger than 35 in good health. CDR3 DNA: TGTGCCAGCAACGGCGGGGGCAGATACAATGAGCAGTTCTTC. It specifies CASNGGGRYNEQFF.